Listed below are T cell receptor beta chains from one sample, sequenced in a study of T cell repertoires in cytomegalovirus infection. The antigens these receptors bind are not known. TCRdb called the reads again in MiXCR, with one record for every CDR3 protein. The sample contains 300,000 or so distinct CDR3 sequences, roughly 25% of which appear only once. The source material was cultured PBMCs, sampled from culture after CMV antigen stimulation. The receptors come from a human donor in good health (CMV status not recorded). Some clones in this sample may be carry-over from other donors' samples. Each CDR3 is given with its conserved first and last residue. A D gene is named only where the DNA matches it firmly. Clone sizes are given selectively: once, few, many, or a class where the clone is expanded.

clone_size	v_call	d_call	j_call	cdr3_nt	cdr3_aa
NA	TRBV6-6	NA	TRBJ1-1	TGTGCCAGCAGTACTGAAGTACGCACTGAAGCTTTCTTT	CASSTEVRTEAFF
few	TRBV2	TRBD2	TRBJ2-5	TGTGCCAGCAATTCGGGACTAGCGGGAGTAGAGACCCAGTACTTC	CASNSGLAGVETQYF
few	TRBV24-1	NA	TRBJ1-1	TGTGCCACCAGTGATTTTGGGGGGGGACAGAACACTGAAGCTTTCTTT	CATSDFGGGQNTEAFF
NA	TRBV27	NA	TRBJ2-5	TGTGCCAGCAGTTTATATGGGGCGCAGGACCAGTACTTC	CASSLYGAQDQYF
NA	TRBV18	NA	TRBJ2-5	TGTGCCAGCTCACCTCAGACAGAAGAGACCCAGTACTTC	CASSPQTEETQYF
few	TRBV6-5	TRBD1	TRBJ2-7	TGTGCCAGCAGCCAATGGACAGGGCCGACCTACGAGCAGTACTTC	CASSQWTGPTYEQYF
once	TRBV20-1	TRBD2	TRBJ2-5	TGCAGTGCGAGGACTAGCGGGGGCCCCCAAGAGACCCAGTACTTC	CSARTSGGPQETQYF
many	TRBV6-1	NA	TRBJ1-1	TGTGCCAGCAGGCCCGAATGGGGCTGGGCTTTCTTT	CASRPEWGWAFF
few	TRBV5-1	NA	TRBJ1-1	TGCGCCAGCAGCTTTGATAGCACTGAAGCTTTCTTT	CASSFDSTEAFF
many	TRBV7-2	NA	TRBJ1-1	TGTGCCAGCAGCTTAGGGAAATGGTTACACACTGAAGCTTTCTTT	CASSLGKWLHTEAFF
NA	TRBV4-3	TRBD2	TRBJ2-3	TGCGCCAGCAGCCAAATAGCGGGAGACACAGATACGCAGTATTTT	CASSQIAGDTDTQYF
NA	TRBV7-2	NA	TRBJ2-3	TGTGCCAGCAGCTTAGCCCTTAGGGGGGCTAGCACAGATACGCAGTATTTT	CASSLALRGASTDTQYF
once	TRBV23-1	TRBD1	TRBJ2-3	TGCGCCAGCAGTCCGATTGACAGGGGTTACACAGATACGCAGTATTTT	CASSPIDRGYTDTQYF
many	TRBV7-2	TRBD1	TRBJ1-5	TGTGCCAGCAGCTCGGACAGGGAAGTGGGTCAGCCCCAGCATTTT	CASSSDREVGQPQHF
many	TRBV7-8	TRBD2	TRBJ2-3	TGTGCCAGCAGCCCCGGGGGGGTTAGCACAGATACGCAGTATTTT	CASSPGGVSTDTQYF
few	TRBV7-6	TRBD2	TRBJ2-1	TGTGCCAGCAGCTCCCTAGCGGGAGGTTCGGCGAATGAGCAGTTCTTC	CASSSLAGGSANEQFF
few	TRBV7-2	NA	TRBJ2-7	TGTGCCAGCAGCGAGACTAGCTACGAGCAGTACTTC	CASSETSYEQYF
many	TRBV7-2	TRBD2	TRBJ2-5	TGTGCCAGCAGCTTAGTAATTAGCGGGGGGGGGACCCAGTACTTC	CASSLVISGGGTQYF
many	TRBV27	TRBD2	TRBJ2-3	TGTGCCAGCAGACCCGGGACTAGGCGGATTCTTTTCACAGATACGCAGTATTTT	CASRPGTRRILFTDTQYF
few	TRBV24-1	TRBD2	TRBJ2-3	TGTGCCACCAGTGACCCGACTAGCGGGAGGGCAGATACGCAGTATTTT	CATSDPTSGRADTQYF
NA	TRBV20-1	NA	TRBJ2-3	TGCAGTGCCGCAGGAGGACGGTCTAGCACAGATACGCAGTATTTT	CSAAGGRSSTDTQYF
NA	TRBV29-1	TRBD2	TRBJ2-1	TGCAGCGTGGGGGGACTAGCGGGGAACAATGAGCAGTTCTTC	CSVGGLAGNNEQFF
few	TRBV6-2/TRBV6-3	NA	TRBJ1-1	TGTGCCAGCAAGGGTGCGACAGGACAATTTAGTGAAGCTTTCTTT	CASKGATGQFSEAFF